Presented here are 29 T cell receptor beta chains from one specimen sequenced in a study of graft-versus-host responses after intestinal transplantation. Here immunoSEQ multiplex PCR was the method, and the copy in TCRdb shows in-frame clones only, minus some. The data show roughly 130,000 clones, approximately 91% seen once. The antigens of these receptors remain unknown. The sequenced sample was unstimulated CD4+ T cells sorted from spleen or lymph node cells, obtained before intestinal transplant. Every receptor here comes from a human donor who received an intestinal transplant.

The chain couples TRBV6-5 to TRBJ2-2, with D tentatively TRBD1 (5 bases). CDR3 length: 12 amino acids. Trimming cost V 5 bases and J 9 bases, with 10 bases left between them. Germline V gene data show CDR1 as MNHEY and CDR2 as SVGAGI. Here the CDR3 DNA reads TGTGCCAGCAGTCCAGGGTGGAGGGAGCTGTTTTTT. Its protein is CASSPGWRELFF.

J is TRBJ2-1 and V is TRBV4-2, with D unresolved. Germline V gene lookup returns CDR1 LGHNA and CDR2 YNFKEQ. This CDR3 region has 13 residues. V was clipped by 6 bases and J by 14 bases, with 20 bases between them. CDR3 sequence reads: CASSREGRVEEFF. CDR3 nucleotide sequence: TGTGCCAGCAGTCGAGAAGGCCGGGTCGAAGAGTTCTTC.

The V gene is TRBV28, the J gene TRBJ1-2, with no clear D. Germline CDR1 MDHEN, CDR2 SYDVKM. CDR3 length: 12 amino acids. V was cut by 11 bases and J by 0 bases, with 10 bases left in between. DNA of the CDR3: TGTGCCGCATTGGACGCTAACTATGGCTACACCTTC. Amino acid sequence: CAALDANYGYTF.

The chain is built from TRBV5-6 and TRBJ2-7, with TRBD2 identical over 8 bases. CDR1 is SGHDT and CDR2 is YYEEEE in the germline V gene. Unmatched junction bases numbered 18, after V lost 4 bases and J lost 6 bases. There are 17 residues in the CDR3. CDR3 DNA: TGTGCCAGCAGCCGGCCCGGGTCGACTAGCGTTCTGGGCGAGCAGTACTTC. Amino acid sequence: CASSRPGSTSVLGEQYF. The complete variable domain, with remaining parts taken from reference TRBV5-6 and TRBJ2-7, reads DAGVTQSPTHLIKTRGQQVTLRCSPKSGHDTVSWYQQALGQGPQFIFQYYEEEERQRGNFPDRFSGHQFPNYSSELNVNALLLGDSALYLCASSRPGSTSVLGEQYFGPGTRLTVT.

CDR3 amino acids: CASRSSGAWGSFF. CDR3 nucleotide sequence: TGTGCCAGCAGGAGTTCGGGAGCCTGGGGGTCGTTCTTC. This chain links TRBV28 with TRBJ2-1; tentatively, D is TRBD2 (6 bases). V was cut by 6 bases and J by 15 bases, with 21 bases left in between. The CDR3 has 13 residues. CDR1 is MDHEN and CDR2 is SYDVKM in the germline V gene.

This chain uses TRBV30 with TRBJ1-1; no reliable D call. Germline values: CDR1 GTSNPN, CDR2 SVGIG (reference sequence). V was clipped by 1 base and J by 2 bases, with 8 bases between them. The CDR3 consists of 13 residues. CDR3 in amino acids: CAWSAQVNTEAFF. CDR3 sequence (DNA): TGTGCCTGGAGTGCCCAGGTAAACACTGAAGCTTTCTTT.

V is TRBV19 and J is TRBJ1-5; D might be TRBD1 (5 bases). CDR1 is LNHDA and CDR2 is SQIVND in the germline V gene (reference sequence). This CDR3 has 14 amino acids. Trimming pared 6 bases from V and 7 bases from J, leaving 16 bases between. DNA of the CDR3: TGTGCCAGTAGCCCGGCGGGGACGGGACAGCCCCAGCATTTT. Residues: CASSPAGTGQPQHF.

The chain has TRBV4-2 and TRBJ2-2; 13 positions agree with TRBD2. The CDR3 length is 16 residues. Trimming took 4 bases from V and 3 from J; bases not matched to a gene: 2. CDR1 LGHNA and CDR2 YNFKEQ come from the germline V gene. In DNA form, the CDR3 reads TGTGCCAGCAGCCTTGGACTAGCGGGAGACACCGGGGAGCTGTTTTTT. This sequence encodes CASSLGLAGDTGELFF.

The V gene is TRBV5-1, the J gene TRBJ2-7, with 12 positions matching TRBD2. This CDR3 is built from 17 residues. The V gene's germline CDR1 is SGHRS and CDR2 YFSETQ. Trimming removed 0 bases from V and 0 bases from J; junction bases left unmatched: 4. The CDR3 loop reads CASSLGVTSGSSYEQYF. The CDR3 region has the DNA TGCGCCAGCAGCTTGGGGGTGACTAGCGGGAGCTCCTACGAGCAGTACTTC.

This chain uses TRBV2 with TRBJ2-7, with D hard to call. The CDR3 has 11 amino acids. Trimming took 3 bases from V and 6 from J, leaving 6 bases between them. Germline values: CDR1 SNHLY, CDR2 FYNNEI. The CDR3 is CASSDPGEQYF. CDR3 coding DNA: TGTGCCAGCAGTGATCCGGGCGAGCAGTACTTC.

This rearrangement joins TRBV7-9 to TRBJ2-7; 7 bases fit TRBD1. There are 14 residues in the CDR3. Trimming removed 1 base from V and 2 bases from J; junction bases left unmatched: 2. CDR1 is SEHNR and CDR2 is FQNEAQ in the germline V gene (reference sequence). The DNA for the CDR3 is TGTGCCAGCAGCTTAGGACAGGGCGCCTACGAGCAGTACTTC. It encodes CASSLGQGAYEQYF.

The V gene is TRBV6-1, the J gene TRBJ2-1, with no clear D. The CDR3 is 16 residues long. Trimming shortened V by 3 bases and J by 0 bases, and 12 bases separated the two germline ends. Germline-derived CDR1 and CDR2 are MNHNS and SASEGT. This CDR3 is CASSDLGWGSYNEQFF. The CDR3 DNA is TGTGCCAGCAGTGATTTAGGGTGGGGCTCCTACAATGAGCAGTTCTTC.

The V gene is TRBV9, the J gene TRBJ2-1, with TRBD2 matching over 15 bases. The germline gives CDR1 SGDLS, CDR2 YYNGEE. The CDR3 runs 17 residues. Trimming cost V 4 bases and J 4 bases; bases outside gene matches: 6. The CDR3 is CASSTGLAGGVYNEQFF. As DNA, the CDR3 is TGTGCCAGCAGCACAGGACTAGCGGGAGGGGTATACAATGAGCAGTTCTTC.

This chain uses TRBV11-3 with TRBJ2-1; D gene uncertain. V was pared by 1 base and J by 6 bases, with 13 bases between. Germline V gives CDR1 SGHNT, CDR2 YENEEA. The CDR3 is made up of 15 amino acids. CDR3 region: CASSLGSSLVNEQFF. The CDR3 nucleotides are TGTGCCAGCAGCTTAGGATCTAGTCTTGTCAATGAGCAGTTCTTC. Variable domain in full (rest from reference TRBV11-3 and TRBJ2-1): EAGVVQSPRYKIIEKKQPVAFWCNPISGHNTLYWYLQNLGQGPELLIRYENEEAVDDSQLPKDRFSAERLKGVDSTLKIQPAELGDSAVYLCASSLGSSLVNEQFFGPGTRLTVL.

The chain's CDR3 is CASSFWDRVREKLFF. In DNA, the CDR3 is TGTGCCAGCAGTTTTTGGGACAGGGTACGTGAAAAACTGTTTTTT. This chain uses TRBV28 with TRBJ1-4, with 9 bases lining up with TRBD1. The CDR3 totals 15 residues. V trimming: 3 bases; J trimming: 7 bases; junction bases outside the gene matches: 6. The V gene's germline CDR1 is MDHEN and CDR2 SYDVKM.

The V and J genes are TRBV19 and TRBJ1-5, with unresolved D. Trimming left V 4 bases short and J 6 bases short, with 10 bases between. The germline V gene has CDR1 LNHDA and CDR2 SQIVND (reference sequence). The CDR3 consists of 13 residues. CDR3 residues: CASSTSVGQPQHF. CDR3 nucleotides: TGTGCCAGTAGTACCTCCGTAGGTCAGCCCCAGCATTTT.

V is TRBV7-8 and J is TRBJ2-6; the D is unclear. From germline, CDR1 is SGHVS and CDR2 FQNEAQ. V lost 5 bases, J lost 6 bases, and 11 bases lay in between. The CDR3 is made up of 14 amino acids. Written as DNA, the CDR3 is TGTGCCAGCAGCCCAGTACTTCTGGCCAACGTCCTGACTTTC. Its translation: CASSPVLLANVLTF.

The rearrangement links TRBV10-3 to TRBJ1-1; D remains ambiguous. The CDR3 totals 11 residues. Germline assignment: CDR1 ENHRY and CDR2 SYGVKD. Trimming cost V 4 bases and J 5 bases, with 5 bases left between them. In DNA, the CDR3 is TGTGCCATCAGTGGGGAAACTGAAGCTTTCTTT. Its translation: CAISGETEAFF.

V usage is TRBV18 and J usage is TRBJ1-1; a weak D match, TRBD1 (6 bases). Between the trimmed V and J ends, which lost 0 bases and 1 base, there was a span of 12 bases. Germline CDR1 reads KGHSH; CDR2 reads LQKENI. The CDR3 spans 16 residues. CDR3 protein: CASSPPTGEENTEAFF. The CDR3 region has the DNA TGTGCCAGCTCACCACCGACAGGAGAAGAGAACACTGAAGCTTTCTTT.

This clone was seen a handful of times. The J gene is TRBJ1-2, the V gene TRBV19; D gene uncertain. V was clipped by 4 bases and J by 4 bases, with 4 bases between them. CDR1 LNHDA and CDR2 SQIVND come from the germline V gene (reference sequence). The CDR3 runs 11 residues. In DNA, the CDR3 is TGTGCCAGTAGTAGCTTCTATGGCTACACCTTC. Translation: CASSSFYGYTF.

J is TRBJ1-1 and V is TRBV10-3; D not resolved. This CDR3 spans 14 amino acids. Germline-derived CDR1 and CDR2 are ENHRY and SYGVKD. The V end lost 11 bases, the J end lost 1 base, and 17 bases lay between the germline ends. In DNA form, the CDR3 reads TGTGCCTCCCGGTCTGGCACCCAGAACACTGAAGCTTTCTTT. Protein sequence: CASRSGTQNTEAFF.

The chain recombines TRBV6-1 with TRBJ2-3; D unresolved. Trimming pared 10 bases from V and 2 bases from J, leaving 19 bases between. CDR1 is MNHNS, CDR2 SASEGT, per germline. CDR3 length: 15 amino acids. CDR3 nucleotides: TGTGCCACTGCTTACGTAGGCGGTAACACAGATACGCAGTATTTT. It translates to CATAYVGGNTDTQYF.

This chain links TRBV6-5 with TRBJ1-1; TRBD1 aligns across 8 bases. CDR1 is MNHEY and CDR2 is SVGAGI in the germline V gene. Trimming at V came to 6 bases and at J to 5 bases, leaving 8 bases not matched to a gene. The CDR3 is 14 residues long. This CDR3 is CASSRRQGRTEAFF. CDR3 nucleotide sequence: TGTGCCAGCAGCCGAAGACAGGGGCGTACTGAAGCTTTCTTT.

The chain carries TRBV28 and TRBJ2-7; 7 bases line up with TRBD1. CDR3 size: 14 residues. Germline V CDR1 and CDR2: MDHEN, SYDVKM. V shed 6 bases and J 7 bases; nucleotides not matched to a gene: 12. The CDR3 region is CASRPREGAREQYF. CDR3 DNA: TGTGCCAGCAGACCTAGAGAGGGGGCGCGAGAGCAGTACTTC.

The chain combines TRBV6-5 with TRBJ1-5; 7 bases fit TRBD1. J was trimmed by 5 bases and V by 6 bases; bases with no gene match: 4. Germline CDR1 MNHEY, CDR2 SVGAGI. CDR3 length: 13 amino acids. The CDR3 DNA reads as TGTGCCAGCAGGACAGGGACCCATCAGCCCCAGCATTTT. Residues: CASRTGTHQPQHF.

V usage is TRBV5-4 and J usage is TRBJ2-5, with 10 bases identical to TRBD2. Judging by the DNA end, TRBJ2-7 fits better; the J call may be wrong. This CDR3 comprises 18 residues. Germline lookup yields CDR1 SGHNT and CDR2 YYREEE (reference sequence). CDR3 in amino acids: CASSLAVGASGSSYEQYF. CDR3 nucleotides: TGTGCCAGCAGCTTGGCCGTTGGGGCTAGCGGGAGCTCCTACGAGCAGTACTTC.

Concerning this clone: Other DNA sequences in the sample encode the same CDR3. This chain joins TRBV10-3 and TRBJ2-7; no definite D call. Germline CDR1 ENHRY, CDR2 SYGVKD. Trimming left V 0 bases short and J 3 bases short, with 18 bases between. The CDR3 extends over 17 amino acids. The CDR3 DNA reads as TGTGCCATCAGTGAGTCGAATCTGCTCGGAACACACTACGAGCAGTACTTC. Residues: CAISESNLLGTHYEQYF.

The CDR3 DNA sequence: TGCGCCAGCAGCCAAGTAACTCCGACACGTGAAAAACTGTTTTTT. Its translation: CASSQVTPTREKLFF. This chain connects TRBV4-3 to TRBJ1-4; no clear D. Germline CDR1 reads LGHNA; CDR2 reads YSLEER. The V and J ends lost 1 base and 7 bases respectively, with 13 bases between them. The CDR3 sequence is 15 residues long.

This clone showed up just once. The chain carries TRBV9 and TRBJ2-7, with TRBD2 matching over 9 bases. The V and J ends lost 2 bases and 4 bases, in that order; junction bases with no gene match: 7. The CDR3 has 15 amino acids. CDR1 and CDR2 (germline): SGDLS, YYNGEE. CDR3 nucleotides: TGTGCCAGCAGCGTGCTAGCGGGATTCGAGTACGAGCAGTACTTC. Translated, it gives CASSVLAGFEYEQYF.